The present entry profiles one T cell receptor beta chain with its context. This record comes from a study of sequential checkpoint blockade in melanoma. Across the whole study: Each arm's sequence ended with maintenance nivolumab.

Assay used: immunoSEQ multiplex PCR; TCRdb lists only in-frame clones, some missing. The table has around 20,000 clones, 50% to 65% seen once. The germline gives CDR1 SEHNR, CDR2 FQNEAQ (reference sequence). CDR3 length: 15 amino acids. V lost 4 bases, J lost 6 bases, and 16 bases lay in between. Sample treatment: randomized to nivolumab then ipilimumab (arm A) or the reverse (arm B). None of the patients previously received DNA-damaging chemotherapy. Sorted cells were live CD3+CD8+, lacking CD19 and CD56, from PBMCs. The clonotype comes from a human donor with melanoma. Here the sequenced sample was CD8+ T cells sorted from blood (inferred from file names), taken from a patient given nivolumab and ipilimumab in sequence. The rearrangement links TRBV7-9 to TRBJ1-5; weak D call: TRBD1 (5 bases). For the CDR3, the DNA is TGTGCCAGCAGCTCGTCCAGGGATAAAAGTCAGCCCCAGCATTTT. Its protein product is CASSSSRDKSQPQHF.